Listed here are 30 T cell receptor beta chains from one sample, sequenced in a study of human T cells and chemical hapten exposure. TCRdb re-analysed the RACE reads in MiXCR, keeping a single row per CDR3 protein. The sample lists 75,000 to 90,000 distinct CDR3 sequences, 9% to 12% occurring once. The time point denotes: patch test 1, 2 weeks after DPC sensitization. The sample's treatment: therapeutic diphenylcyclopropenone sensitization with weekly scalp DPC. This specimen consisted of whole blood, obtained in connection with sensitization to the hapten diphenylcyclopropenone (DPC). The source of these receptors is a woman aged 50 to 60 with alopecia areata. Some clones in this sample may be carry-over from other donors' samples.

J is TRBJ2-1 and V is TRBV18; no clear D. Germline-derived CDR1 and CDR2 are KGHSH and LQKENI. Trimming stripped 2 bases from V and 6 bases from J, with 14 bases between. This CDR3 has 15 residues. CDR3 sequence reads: CASSPGMARSNEQFF. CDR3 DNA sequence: TGTGCCAGCTCACCAGGGATGGCGAGGAGCAATGAGCAGTTCTTC.

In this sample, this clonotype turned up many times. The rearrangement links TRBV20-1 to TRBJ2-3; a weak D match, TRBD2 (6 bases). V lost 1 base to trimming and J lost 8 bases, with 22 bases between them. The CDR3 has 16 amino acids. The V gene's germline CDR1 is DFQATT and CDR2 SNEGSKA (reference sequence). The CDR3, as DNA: TGCAGTGCTAGAGCTCCCGGGAGCGGCCCAGCGGGTACGCAGTATTTT. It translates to CSARAPGSGPAGTQYF.

CDR3 region: CASCPGTSGSSSYEQYF. For the CDR3, the DNA is TGTGCCAGCTGCCCCGGGACTAGCGGGTCAAGCTCCTACGAGCAGTACTTC. The chain employs TRBV6-4 and TRBJ2-7; 12 bases agree with TRBD2. The CDR3 totals 17 residues. Germline V CDR1 and CDR2: MRHNA, SNTAGT. V shed 8 bases, J shed 0 bases, and the junction held 11 bases outside the gene matches.

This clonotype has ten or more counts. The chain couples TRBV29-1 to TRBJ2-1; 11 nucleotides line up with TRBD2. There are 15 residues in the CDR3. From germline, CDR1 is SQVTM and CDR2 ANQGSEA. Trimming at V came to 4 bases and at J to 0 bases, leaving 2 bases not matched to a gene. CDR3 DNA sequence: TGCAGCGTTGGAACTAGCGGGAGCTCCTACAATGAGCAGTTCTTC. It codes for CSVGTSGSSYNEQFF.

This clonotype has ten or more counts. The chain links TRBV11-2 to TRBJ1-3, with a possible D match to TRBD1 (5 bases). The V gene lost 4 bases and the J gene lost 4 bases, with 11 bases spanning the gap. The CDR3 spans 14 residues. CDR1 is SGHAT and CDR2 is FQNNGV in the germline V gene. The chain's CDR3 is CASSSRTYGNTIYF. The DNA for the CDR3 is TGTGCCAGCAGCTCCCGGACATACGGAAACACCATATATTTT.

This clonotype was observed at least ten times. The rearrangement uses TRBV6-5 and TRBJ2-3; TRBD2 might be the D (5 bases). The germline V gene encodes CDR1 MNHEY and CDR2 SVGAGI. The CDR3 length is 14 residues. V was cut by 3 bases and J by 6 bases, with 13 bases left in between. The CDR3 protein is CASSYRGASDTQYF. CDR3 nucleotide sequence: TGTGCCAGCAGTTATCGGGGTGCGTCGGATACGCAGTATTTT.

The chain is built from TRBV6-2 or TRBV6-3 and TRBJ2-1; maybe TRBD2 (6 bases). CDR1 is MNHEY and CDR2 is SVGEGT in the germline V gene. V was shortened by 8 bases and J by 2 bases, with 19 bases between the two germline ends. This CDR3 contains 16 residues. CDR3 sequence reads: CASRRRAGTTYNEQFF. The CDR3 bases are TGTGCCAGCCGGAGGCGAGCGGGTACGACCTACAATGAGCAGTTCTTC.

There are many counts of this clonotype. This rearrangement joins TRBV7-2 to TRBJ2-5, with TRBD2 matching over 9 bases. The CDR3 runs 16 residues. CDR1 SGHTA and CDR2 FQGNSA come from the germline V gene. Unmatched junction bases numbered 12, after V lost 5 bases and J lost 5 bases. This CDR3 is CASSPRGSGRFETQYF. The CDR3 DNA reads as TGTGCCAGCAGCCCGCGGGGTAGCGGGAGATTTGAGACCCAGTACTTC.

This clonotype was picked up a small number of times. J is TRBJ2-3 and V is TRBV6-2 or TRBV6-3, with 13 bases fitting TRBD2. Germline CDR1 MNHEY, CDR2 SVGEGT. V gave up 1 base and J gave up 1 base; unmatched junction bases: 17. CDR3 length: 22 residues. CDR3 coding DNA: TGTGCCAGCAGTTACTACCCGGGCAGGCGGCCGGGGACTAGCGGGGGCACAGATACGCAGTATTTT. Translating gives CASSYYPGRRPGTSGGTDTQYF.

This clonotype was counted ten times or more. The CDR3 sequence: CSEEAGDNNEQFF. As DNA, the CDR3 is TGCAGCGAGGAGGCGGGAGACAACAATGAGCAGTTCTTC. The V call is TRBV29-1, the J call TRBJ2-1, with 7 bases matching TRBD2. This CDR3 spans 13 amino acids. Germline V CDR1 and CDR2: SQVTM, ANQGSEA. V was clipped by 7 bases and J by 5 bases; unmatched bases: 8.

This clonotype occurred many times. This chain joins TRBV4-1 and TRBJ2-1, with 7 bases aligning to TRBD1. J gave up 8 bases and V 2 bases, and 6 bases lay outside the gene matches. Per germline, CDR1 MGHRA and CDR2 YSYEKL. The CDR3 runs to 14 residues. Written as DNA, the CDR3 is TGCGCCAGCAGCCAAACAGGGGCGCGGTATGAGCAGTTCTTC. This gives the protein CASSQTGARYEQFF.

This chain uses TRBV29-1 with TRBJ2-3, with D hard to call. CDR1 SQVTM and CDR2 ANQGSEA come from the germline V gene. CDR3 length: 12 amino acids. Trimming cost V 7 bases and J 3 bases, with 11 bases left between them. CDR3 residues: CSGRAPTDTQYF. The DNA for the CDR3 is TGCAGCGGCCGGGCCCCAACAGATACGCAGTATTTT.

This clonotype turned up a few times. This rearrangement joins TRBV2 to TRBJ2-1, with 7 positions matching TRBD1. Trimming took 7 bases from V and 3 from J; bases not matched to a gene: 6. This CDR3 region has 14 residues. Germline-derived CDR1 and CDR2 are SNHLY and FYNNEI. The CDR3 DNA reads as TGTGCCAGCACCCGGGACAGAGACTACAATGAGCAGTTCTTC. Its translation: CASTRDRDYNEQFF.

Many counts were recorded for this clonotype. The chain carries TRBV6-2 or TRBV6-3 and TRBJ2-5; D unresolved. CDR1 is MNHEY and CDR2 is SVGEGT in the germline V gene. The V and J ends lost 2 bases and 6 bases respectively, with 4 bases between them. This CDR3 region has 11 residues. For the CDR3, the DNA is TGTGCCAGCAGTTACCTTCAGACCCAGTACTTC. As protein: CASSYLQTQYF.

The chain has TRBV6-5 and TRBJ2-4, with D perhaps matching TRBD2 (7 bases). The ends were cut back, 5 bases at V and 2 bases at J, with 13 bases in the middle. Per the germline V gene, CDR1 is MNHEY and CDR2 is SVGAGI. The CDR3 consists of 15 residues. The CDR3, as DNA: TGTGCCAGCAGTGAGGGGGGACTAACCAAAAACATTCAGTACTTC. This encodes CASSEGGLTKNIQYF.

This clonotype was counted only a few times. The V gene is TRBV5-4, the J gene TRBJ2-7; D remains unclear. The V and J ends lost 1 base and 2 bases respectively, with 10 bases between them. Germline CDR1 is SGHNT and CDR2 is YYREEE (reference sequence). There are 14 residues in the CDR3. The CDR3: CASSLPRKPYEQYF. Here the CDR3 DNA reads TGTGCCAGCAGCTTGCCCAGGAAACCCTACGAGCAGTACTTC.

For the CDR3, the DNA is TGTGCCAGCAGCGGACTAGCGGGGAAGCTCCAAGAGACCCAGTACTTC. Amino acid sequence: CASSGLAGKLQETQYF. J is TRBJ2-5 and V is TRBV11-2, with 12 bases matching TRBD2. Germline values: CDR1 SGHAT, CDR2 FQNNGV. With V trimmed by 5 bases and J by 1 base, 5 bases remained unmatched. The CDR3 consists of 16 residues. The full variable domain, in which reference TRBV11-2 and TRBJ2-5 provide the parts outside the CDR3, is EAGVAQSPRYKIIEKRQSVAFWCNPISGHATLYWYQQILGQGPKLLIQFQNNGVVDDSQLPKDRFSAERLKGVDSTLKIQPAKLEDSAVYLCASSGLAGKLQETQYFGPGTRLLVL.

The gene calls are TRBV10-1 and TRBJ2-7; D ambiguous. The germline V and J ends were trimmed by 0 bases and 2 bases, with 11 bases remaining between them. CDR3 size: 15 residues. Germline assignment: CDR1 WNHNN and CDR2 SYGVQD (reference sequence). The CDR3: CASSESRAPTYEQYF. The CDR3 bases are TGCGCCAGCAGTGAGTCGCGAGCTCCTACCTACGAGCAGTACTTC.

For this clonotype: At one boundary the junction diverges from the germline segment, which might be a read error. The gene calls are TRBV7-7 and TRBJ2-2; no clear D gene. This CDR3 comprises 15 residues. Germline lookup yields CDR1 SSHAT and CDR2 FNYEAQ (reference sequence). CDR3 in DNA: TGTGCTAGCAGCTTAAAGGGCGCGAACACCGGGGAGCTGTTTTTT. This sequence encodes CASSLKGANTGELFF. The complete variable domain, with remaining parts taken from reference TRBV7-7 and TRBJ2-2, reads GAGVSQSPRYKVTKRGQDVTLRCDPISSHATLYWYQQALGQGPEFLTYFNYEAQPDKSGLPSDRFSAERPEGSISTLTIQRTEQRDSAMYRCASSLKGANTGELFFGEGSRLTVL.

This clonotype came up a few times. For the CDR3, the DNA is TGTGCCAGCAGCTTAGACAGGGACGGCTACACCTTC. Its translation is CASSLDRDGYTF. The chain recombines TRBV11-2 with TRBJ1-2; possibly TRBD1 for D (5 bases). The germline CDR1 and CDR2 sequences are SGHAT and FQNNGV. Trimming left V 0 bases short and J 8 bases short, with 7 bases between. This CDR3 is 12 amino acids long.

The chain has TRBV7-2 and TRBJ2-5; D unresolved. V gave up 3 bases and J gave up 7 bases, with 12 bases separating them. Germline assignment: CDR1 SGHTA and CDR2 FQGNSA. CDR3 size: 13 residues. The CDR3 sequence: CASSFSPQVTQYF. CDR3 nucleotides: TGTGCCAGCAGCTTCAGCCCCCAGGTGACCCAGTACTTC.

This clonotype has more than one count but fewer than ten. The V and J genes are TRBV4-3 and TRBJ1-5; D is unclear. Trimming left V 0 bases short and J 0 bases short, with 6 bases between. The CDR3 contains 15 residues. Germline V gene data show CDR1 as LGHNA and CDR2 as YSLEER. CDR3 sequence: CASSQDGLSNQPQHF. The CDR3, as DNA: TGCGCCAGCAGCCAAGATGGGCTTAGCAATCAGCCCCAGCATTTT.

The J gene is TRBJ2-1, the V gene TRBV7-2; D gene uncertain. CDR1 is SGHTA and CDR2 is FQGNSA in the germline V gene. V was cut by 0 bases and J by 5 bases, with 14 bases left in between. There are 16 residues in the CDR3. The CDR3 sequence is CASSLALLGLNNEQFF. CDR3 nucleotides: TGTGCCAGCAGCTTAGCGCTTTTAGGGCTAAACAATGAGCAGTTCTTC.

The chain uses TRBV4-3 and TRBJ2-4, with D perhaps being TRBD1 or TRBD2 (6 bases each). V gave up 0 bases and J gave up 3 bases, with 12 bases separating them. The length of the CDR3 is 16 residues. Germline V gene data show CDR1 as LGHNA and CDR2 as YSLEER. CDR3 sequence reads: CASSQDSGADKNIQYF. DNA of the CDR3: TGCGCCAGCAGCCAAGATTCGGGGGCGGACAAAAACATTCAGTACTTC.

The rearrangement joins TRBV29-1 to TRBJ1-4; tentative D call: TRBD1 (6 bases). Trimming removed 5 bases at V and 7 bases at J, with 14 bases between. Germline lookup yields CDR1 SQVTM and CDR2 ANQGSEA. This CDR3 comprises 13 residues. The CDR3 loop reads CSVKGGSGEKLFF. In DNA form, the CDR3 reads TGCAGCGTTAAGGGGGGATCAGGTGAAAAACTGTTTTTT. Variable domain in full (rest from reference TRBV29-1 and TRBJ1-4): SAVISQKPSRDICQRGTSLTIQCQVDSQVTMMFWYRQQPGQSLTLIATANQGSEATYESGFVIDKFPISRPNLTFSTLTVSNMSPEDSSIYLCSVKGGSGEKLFFGSGTQLSVL.

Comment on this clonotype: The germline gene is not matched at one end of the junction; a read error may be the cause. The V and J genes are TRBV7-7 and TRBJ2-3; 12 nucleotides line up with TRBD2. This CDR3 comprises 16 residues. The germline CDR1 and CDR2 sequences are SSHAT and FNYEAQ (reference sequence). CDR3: CASSPRLAGATDTQYF. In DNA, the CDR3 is TGTGCTAGCAGCCCTCGACTAGCGGGAGCGACAGATACGCAGTATTTT.

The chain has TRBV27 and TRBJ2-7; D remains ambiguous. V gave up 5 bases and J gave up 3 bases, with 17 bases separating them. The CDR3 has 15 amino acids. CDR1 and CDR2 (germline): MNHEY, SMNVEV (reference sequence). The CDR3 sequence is CASSERPGSNYEQYF. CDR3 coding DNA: TGTGCCAGCAGTGAACGGCCCGGTTCAAACTACGAGCAGTACTTC.

DNA for the CDR3: TGCAGCGCTGGGTGGGGCGCGACCGGGGAGCTGTTTTTT. This gives the protein CSAGWGATGELFF. The gene calls are TRBV29-1 and TRBJ2-2; D possibly corresponds to TRBD1 (5 bases). This CDR3 has 13 residues. Germline V lookup: CDR1 SQVTM, CDR2 ANQGSEA. V lost 7 bases to trimming and J lost 5 bases, with 14 bases between them.

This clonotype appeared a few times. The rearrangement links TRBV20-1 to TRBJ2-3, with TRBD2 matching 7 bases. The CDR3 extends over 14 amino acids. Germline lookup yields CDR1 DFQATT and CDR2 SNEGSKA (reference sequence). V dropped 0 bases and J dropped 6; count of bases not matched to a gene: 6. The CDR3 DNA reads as TGCAGTGCTAGAGATTTGAGCGGGAAGGATACGCAGTATTTT. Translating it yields CSARDLSGKDTQYF.

The CDR3 DNA is TGTGCCAGCAGTTTATGGGCCTCTGAAGCTTTCTTT. Translation: CASSLWASEAFF. The chain recombines TRBV12-3 or TRBV12-4 with TRBJ1-1; D is unclear. The V end lost 2 bases, the J end lost 6 bases, and 7 bases lay between the germline ends. The CDR3 loop spans 12 amino acids.